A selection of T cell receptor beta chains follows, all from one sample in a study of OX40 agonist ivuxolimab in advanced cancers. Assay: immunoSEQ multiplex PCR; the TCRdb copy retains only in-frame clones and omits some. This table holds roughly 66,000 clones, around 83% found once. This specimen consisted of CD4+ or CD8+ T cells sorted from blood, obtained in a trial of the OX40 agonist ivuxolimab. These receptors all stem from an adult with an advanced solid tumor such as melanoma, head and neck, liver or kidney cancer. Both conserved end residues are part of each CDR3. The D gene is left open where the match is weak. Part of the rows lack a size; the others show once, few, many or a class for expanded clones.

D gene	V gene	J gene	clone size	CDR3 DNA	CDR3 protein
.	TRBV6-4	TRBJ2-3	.	TGTGCCAGCAGTCCTAGTGCCGGGAGCACAGATACGCAGTATTTT	CASSPSAGSTDTQYF
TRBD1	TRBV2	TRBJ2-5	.	TGTGCCAGCAGTGGGACGGACAGGGTATCAGAGACCCAGTACTTC	CASSGTDRVSETQYF
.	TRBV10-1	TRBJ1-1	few	TGCGCCAGCGCTGCTAACATGAACACTGAAGCTTTCTTT	CASAANMNTEAFF
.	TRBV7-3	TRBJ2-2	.	TGTGCCAGCAGCTGGACCGGGGCCGGGGAGCTGTTTTTT	CASSWTGAGELFF
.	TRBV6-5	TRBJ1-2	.	TGTGCCAGCAGTTCTGCGGGGGGACACTATGGCTACACCTTC	CASSSAGGHYGYTF
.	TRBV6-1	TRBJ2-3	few	TGTGCCAGCAGTGATAGGTTCCACGGAAATACGCAGTATTTT	CASSDRFHGNTQYF
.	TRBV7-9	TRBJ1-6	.	TGTGCCAGCATTGTAAGCTCCTATAATTCACCCCTCCACTTT	CASIVSSYNSPLHF
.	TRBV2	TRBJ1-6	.	TGTGCCAGCAGTGGCAGCCGGAACCCAAATTCACCCCTCCACTTT	CASSGSRNPNSPLHF
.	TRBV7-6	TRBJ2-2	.	TGTGCCAGCACCATTGGGGGCTCGTATACCGGGGAGCTGTTTTTT	CASTIGGSYTGELFF
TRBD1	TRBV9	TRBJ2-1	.	TGTGCCAGCAGCGTAGCATTGGACAGGGTCTACAATGAGCAGTTCTTC	CASSVALDRVYNEQFF
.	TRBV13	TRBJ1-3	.	TGTGCCAGCAGCTCCCAGGGAAACACCATATATTTT	CASSSQGNTIYF
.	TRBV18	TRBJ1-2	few	TGTGCCAGCTCACCACCGACTCAAATATCTGGACGGGGCTACACCTTC	CASSPPTQISGRGYTF
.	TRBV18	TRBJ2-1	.	TGTGCCACCATCCCTTCCGTCTCCTACAATGAGCAGTTCTTC	CATIPSVSYNEQFF
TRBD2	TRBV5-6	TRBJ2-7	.	TGTGCCAGCAGCTTGGATAGCGGGAGTACTTACGAGCAGTACTTC	CASSLDSGSTYEQYF
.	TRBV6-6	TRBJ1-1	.	TGTGCCAGCAGTTACTCGTTTGGGGCGAGGGCTTTCTTT	CASSYSFGARAFF
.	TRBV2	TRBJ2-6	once	TGTGCCAGCAGTGAAGAGGCAGCTATGGGGGCCAACGTCCTGACTTTC	CASSEEAAMGANVLTF
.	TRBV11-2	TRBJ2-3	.	TGTGCCAGCAGCTTAAGGGCGGAGTTAATCACAGATACGCAGTATTTT	CASSLRAELITDTQYF
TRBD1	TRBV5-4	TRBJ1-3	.	TGTGCCAGCAGCGCATCCGGGACAGCCTCTGGAAACACCATATATTTT	CASSASGTASGNTIYF
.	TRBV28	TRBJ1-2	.	TGTGCCAGCGGGATCAACTATGGCTACACCTTC	CASGINYGYTF
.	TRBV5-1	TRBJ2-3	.	TGCGCCAGCACAATCGGGGGTCGTCCCGCAGATACGCAGTATTTT	CASTIGGRPADTQYF
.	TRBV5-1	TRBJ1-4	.	TGCGCCAGCAGCTTGGCCCGCAGCACTAATGAAAAACTGTTTTTT	CASSLARSTNEKLFF
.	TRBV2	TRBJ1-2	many	TGTGCCAGCAGTGAGGGTCTTACCTATGGCTACACCTTC	CASSEGLTYGYTF
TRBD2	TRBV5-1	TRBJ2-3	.	TGCGCCAGCAGCTCCAGTTTGGGGACTAGCGGGAGCCCAGATACGCAGTATTTT	CASSSSLGTSGSPDTQYF
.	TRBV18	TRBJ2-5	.	TGTGCCAGCTCCCAGTCCTTCGGGGGCCAAGAGACCCAGTACTTC	CASSQSFGGQETQYF
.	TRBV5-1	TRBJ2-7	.	TGCGCCAGCAGCTTGATGGGGGAGGTGGTCGAGCAGTACTTC	CASSLMGEVVEQYF
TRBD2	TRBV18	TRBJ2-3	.	TGTGCCACCTCGACTAGCGGACGCACAGATACGCAGTATTTT	CATSTSGRTDTQYF
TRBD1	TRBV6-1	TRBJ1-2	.	TGTGCCAGCAGTGGGGACAGGTGGACTTATGGCTACACCTTC	CASSGDRWTYGYTF
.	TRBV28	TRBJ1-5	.	TGTGCCACCGCCTCCCGGGGGGACAATCAGCCCCAGCATTTT	CATASRGDNQPQHF
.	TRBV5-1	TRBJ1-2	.	TGCGCCAGCAGCTTGGATAGCTCCCGCAGCATCTATGGCTACACCTTC	CASSLDSSRSIYGYTF
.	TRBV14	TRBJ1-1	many	TGTGCCAGCAGCCATCCAGGGATGAACACTGAAGCTTTCTTT	CASSHPGMNTEAFF
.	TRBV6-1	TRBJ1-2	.	TGTGCCAGCAGTGATCCATTTCCGGCCAGAAGGGGCTACACCTTC	CASSDPFPARRGYTF
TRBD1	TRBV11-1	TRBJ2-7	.	TGTGCCAGCAGCTCGGACAGGGCCTACGAGCAGTACTTC	CASSSDRAYEQYF
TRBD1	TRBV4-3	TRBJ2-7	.	TGCGCCAGCAGCCAACGGACAGGGGACGAGCAGTACTTC	CASSQRTGDEQYF
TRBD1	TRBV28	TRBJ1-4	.	TGTGCCAGCAGTTTTGGGACAGGGTATAGTGAAAAACTGTTTTTT	CASSFGTGYSEKLFF
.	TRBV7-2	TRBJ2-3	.	TGTGCCAGCAGCCCCTTGGTGGGTACAGATACGCAGTATTTT	CASSPLVGTDTQYF
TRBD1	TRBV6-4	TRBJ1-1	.	TGTGCCAGCAGTGACTCTGGGAGGGGGCACACTGAAGCTTTCTTT	CASSDSGRGHTEAFF
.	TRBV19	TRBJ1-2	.	TGTGCCAGTAGTATAGCGACGGCAGGGACCCTCTCTAACTATGGCTACACCTTC	CASSIATAGTLSNYGYTF
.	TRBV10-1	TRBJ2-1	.	TGCGCCAGCAGTGAGGGGCAGGTTTACAATGAGCAGTTCTTC	CASSEGQVYNEQFF
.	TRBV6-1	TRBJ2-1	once	TGTGCCAGCATCAGAGCGTTCAGAAGTGAGCAGTTCTTC	CASIRAFRSEQFF
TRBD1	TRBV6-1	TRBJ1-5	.	TGTGCCAGCAGTAGGGGACAGGACCGGCAGCCCCAGCATTTT	CASSRGQDRQPQHF
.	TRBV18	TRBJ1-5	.	TGTGCCAGCTCACCAACGAGTTACAGCCCCAATCAGCCCCAGCATTTT	CASSPTSYSPNQPQHF
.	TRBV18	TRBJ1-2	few	TGTGCCAGCTCACCTCCTACACAAAACTATGGCTACACCTTC	CASSPPTQNYGYTF
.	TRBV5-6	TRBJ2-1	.	TGTGCCAGCACCCAAAACGCACCGACTCGGGAGCAGTTCTTC	CASTQNAPTREQFF
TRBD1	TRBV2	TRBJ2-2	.	TGTGCCAGCAGTGGCCAGGGGGCCCCCGGGGAGCTGTTTTTT	CASSGQGAPGELFF
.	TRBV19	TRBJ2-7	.	TGTGCCAGTAGAGCATTCAGGGGATCCTACGAGCAGTACTTC	CASRAFRGSYEQYF
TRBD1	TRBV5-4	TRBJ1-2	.	TGTGCCAGTAGCTTGGAAAGGGGCAGGGGGCTGCTCGATGGCTACACCTTC	CASSLERGRGLLDGYTF
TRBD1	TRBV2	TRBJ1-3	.	TGTGCCAGCAGTGTCGACAGGGATCTTATCGGAAACACCATATATTTT	CASSVDRDLIGNTIYF
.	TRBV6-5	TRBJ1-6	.	TGTGCCAGCAGTTACCAGGGGCGCTCACCCCTCCACTTT	CASSYQGRSPLHF
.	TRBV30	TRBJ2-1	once	TGTGCCTGGAGTGCGCTACCCGGAAGTGAGCAGTTCTTC	CAWSALPGSEQFF
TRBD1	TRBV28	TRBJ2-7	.	TGTGCCAGCAGATATGACAGGGTGAACTACGAGCAGTACTTC	CASRYDRVNYEQYF
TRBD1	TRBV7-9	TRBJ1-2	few	TGTGCCAGCAGCCCCAGAAGGACAGGGAATGCGCGAGGCTACACCTTC	CASSPRRTGNARGYTF